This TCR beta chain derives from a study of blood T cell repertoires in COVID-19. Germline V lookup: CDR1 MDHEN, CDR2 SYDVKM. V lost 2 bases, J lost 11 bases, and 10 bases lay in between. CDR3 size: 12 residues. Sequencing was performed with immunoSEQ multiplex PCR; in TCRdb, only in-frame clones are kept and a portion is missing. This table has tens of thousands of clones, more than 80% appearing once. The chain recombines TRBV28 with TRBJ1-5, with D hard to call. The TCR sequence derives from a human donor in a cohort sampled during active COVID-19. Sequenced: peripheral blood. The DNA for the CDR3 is TGTGCCAGCAGTTTAGATAAGAGGTCCCAGCATTTT. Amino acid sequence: CASSLDKRSQHF. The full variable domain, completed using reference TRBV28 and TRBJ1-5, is DVKVTQSSRYLVKRTGEKVFLECVQDMDHENMFWYRQDPGLGLRLIYFSYDVKMKEKGDIPEGYSVSREKKERFSLILESASTNQTSMYLCASSLDKRSQHFGDGTRLSIL.